One sample yielded the 6 T cell receptor beta chains listed below, sequenced in a study of blood T cell repertoires in COVID-19. Measured with immunoSEQ multiplex PCR; TCRdb has only the in-frame clones, and not every one. The table has approximately 400,000 clones, around four fifths seen once; the top ten hold around 5%. The sample was PBMCs or T cells enriched from blood (not recorded which). The origin of the receptors is a woman between 45 and 60 years old who had recovered from COVID-19.

The gene calls are TRBV7-8 and TRBJ1-2; tentatively, D is TRBD1 (6 bases). This CDR3 contains 15 residues. The V and J ends lost 5 bases and 2 bases respectively, with 15 bases between them. CDR1 is SGHVS, CDR2 FQNEAQ, per germline. CDR3 residues: CASSLTGRENYGYTF. CDR3 DNA sequence: TGTGCCAGCAGCCTGACAGGACGAGAAAACTATGGCTACACCTTC.

This clone was found a few times. The chain couples TRBV5-8 to TRBJ1-6; TRBD1 agrees at 10 bases. CDR3 length: 14 residues. Germline values: CDR1 SGHTS, CDR2 YDEGEE. V lost 6 bases, J lost 9 bases, and 6 bases stayed unmatched. The CDR3 sequence: CASNPTGGPSPLHF. CDR3 in DNA: TGTGCCAGCAACCCGACAGGGGGCCCTTCACCCCTCCACTTT.

The chain has TRBV13 and TRBJ1-1; D gene ambiguous. V was clipped by 3 bases and J by 5 bases, with 10 bases between them. Germline assignment: CDR1 PRHDT and CDR2 FYEKMQ (reference sequence). The length of the CDR3 is 13 residues. Here the CDR3 reads CASSFQSRTEAFF. The CDR3 nucleotides are TGTGCCAGCAGCTTCCAGTCCAGGACTGAAGCTTTCTTT.

A few counts support this clone. The chain carries TRBV9 and TRBJ1-2; D may be TRBD1 (5 bases). The germline V gene encodes CDR1 SGDLS and CDR2 YYNGEE. The CDR3 totals 15 residues. Trimming pared 4 bases from V and 6 bases from J, leaving 19 bases between. The CDR3 nucleotides are TGTGCCAGCAGCTTAGATAGAAGGGGATTTGATGGCTACACCTTC. It specifies CASSLDRRGFDGYTF. Together with reference TRBV9 and TRBJ1-2, the CDR3 gives the full variable domain: DSGVTQTPKHLITATGQRVTLRCSPRSGDLSVYWYQQSLDQGLQFLIQYYNGEERAKGNILERFSAQQFPDLHSELNLSSLELGDSALYFCASSLDRRGFDGYTFGSGTRLTVV.

This sequence joins TRBV4-1 and TRBJ2-1; TRBD2 aligns across 9 bases. This CDR3 has 19 residues. CDR1 is MGHRA and CDR2 is YSYEKL in the germline V gene. Losses at the gene ends were 3 bases for V and 4 bases for J; bases not matched to a gene: 16. The CDR3 loop is CASSQAKWGSSGEYNEQFF. CDR3 in DNA: TGCGCCAGCAGCCAGGCAAAATGGGGGTCTAGCGGGGAATACAATGAGCAGTTCTTC.

This chain joins TRBV6-5 and TRBJ1-1; TRBD1 might be the D (5 bases). The germline gives CDR1 MNHEY, CDR2 SVGAGI. CDR3 size: 12 residues. The V end lost 8 bases, the J end lost 8 bases, and 15 bases lay between the germline ends. CDR3 sequence (DNA): TGTGCCAGCGGCTACCGGGGGGGGGAAGCTTTCTTT. Amino acids: CASGYRGGEAFF.